Below, one T cell receptor beta chain is given with its context. Its antigen is undetermined. Per the germline V gene, CDR1 is KGHDR and CDR2 is SFDVKD. The CDR3 runs to 16 residues. The entry originates in a study of CXCR3-negative and CXCR3-positive naive CD8 T cells. Overall study results and limits: CXCR3-positive naive cells carried more hydrophobic TRB CDR3s than CXCR3-negative naive cells did.

Each TRB cDNA library was prepared by 5' RACE (with UMI labels). Each CDR3 protein gets one entry in TCRdb, which reprocessed the 5' RACE reads and gives no DNA. Its table lists 84,000 or so distinct CDR3 sequences. The material sequenced was naive CXCR3+ CD8+ T cells from blood. The subset: CD45RO-CCR7+CD27+CD95- naive CD8+ T cells expressing CXCR3 (TNR3+). The receptor was isolated from a human donor in good health. Some clones in this sample may be carry-over from other donors' samples. The gene calls are TRBV24-1 and TRBJ1-5; no DNA is available, so the TRBD1 call from TCRdb remains unchecked. The CDR3 sequence is CATSDPTGGEIEPQHF.